This entry features one TCR beta chain sequence. The antigen remains undetermined. The data belong to a study of CXCR3-negative and CXCR3-positive naive CD8 T cells. For the study at large: The libraries together contributed 120 million to 150 million TRB reads, each supplying about 1.5 +/- 0.3 million.

The study made its TRB cDNA libraries by 5' RACE, adding UMI labels. TCRdb reprocessed the 5' RACE reads, keeping one entry per CDR3 protein, no DNA. The sample's table shows some 130,000 distinct CDR3 sequences. In triplicate, each CD8+ T cell subset was sorted at under 350,000 cells per replicate. Study-wide results and caveats: Comparison of naive subsets found surface CD5 to be comparable, and TCR strength was inferred on the basis of TRB CDR3 properties.

The CDR3 is 14 residues long. The germline CDR1 and CDR2 sequences are SGDLS and YYNGEE. The rearrangement uses TRBV9 and TRBJ1-1; there is no DNA to check the TCRdb D call of TRBD1. The receptor was derived from a human donor in good health. Some clones in this sample may be carry-over from other donors' samples. The sequenced material came from naive CXCR3- CD8+ T cells from blood. Subset indicated: CD45RO-CCR7+CD27+CD95- naive CD8+ T cells lacking CXCR3 (TNR3-). CDR3: CASSAGTWEIEAFF.